Here is one TCR beta chain with its context. As handled by the study authors: Counts of nucleated cells, estimated from reference gene primer amplification, were obtained. Data came from immunoSEQ multiplex PCR; TCRdb stores just in-frame clones and leaves some out. V and J calls and clone size follow that table, whereas D and trimming were derived from the DNA. Altogether roughly 57,000 clones are present, about 77% being singletons, with the ten largest covering 35% to 55%. These data are taken from a study of blood T cell repertoires in COVID-19. On the study more broadly: Samples taken during acute and convalescent COVID-19 were collected in the United States, Italy and Spain. PBMCs, B-cell-depleted T cells, or T cells provided the cDNA or gDNA that made up the material.

The sequenced material came from peripheral blood. This clonotype was obtained from a man aged 65 to 85 with active or convalescent COVID-19.

CDR3 amino acids: CASSGSQIYF. Written as DNA, the CDR3 is TGCGCCAGCAGTGGGAGTCAAATTTACTTC. The V call is TRBV5-1, the J call TRBJ2-5, with D tentatively TRBD2 (5 bases). The V gene lost 5 bases and the J gene lost 14 bases, with 13 bases spanning the gap. CDR1 is SGHRS, CDR2 YFSETQ, per germline. The CDR3 length is 10 residues.